The 20 T cell receptor beta chains below were found in one sample sequenced in a study of T cells in Graves' hyperthyroidism and ophthalmopathy. RNA transcripts gave rise to amplified TCR beta CDR3 regions. HTBI primers drove first-round RT-PCR of the TCR CDR3. TCRdb analysed the multiplex PCR reads with MiXCR anew, one entry per CDR3 protein. Here the sample spans about 350,000 distinct CDR3 sequences, 15% to 20% being singletons. The sequencing input was blood. These receptor sequences come from a woman in her 40s with Graves' ophthalmopathy.

Only a few counts were recorded for this clonotype. A much larger clone sits a single nucleotide away, making a read error possible. The J gene is TRBJ1-1, the V gene TRBV12-3 or TRBV12-4; a possible D gene is TRBD1 (6 bases). V lost 8 bases, J lost 0 bases, and 10 bases lay in between. This CDR3 is built from 13 residues. DNA of the CDR3: TGTGCCAGCGGGGACACCCTGAACACTGAAGCTTTCTTT. Translated: CASGDTLNTEAFF.

Regarding this clonotype: At one end the junction does not follow the germline gene, possibly because of a read error. The chain couples TRBV4-3 to TRBJ2-7; no clear D. There are 13 residues in the CDR3. CDR1 LGHNA and CDR2 YSLEER come from the germline V gene. In DNA form, the CDR3 reads TGCGCCAGCAGCCGAGTAGGTTCCTACGAGCAGTCCTTC. It translates to CASSRVGSYEQSF.

This clonotype was seen at least ten times. The chain links TRBV19 to TRBJ2-4; a possible D gene is TRBD1 (6 bases). Per germline, CDR1 LNHDA and CDR2 SQIVND (reference sequence). Deletions cut 5 bases from V and 3 bases from J, with 14 bases between. The CDR3 is 15 residues long. This chain's CDR3 is CASSSQGKGKNIQYF. CDR3 nucleotides: TGTGCCAGTAGTTCACAGGGAAAGGGCAAAAACATTCAGTACTTC. The whole variable domain, filled in from reference TRBV19 and TRBJ2-4, reads DGGITQSPKYLFRKEGQNVTLSCEQNLNHDAMYWYRQDPGQGLRLIYYSQIVNDFQKGDIAEGYSVSREKKESFPLTVTSAQKNPTAFYLCASSSQGKGKNIQYFGAGTRLSVL.

This clonotype was counted at least ten times. The V gene is TRBV18, the J gene TRBJ2-7, with TRBD2 identical over 9 bases. Germline-derived CDR1 and CDR2 are KGHSH and LQKENI. V lost 4 bases and J lost 3; bases outside the gene matches: 4. The CDR3 sequence is 14 residues long. CDR3 coding DNA: TGTGCCAGCTCACTCTCTAGCGGGGACTACGAGCAGTACTTC. Translated: CASSLSSGDYEQYF.

This clonotype has a handful of counts. The V and J genes are TRBV7-2 and TRBJ2-7; TRBD2 aligns across 7 bases. CDR1 is SGHTA and CDR2 is FQGNSA in the germline V gene. This CDR3 is 15 amino acids long. With V trimmed by 6 bases and J by 6 bases, 14 bases remained unmatched. The DNA of the CDR3 is TGTGCCAGCAGTTACTCGAGGGAGGGCCGAGGCGAGCAGTACTTC. It encodes CASSYSREGRGEQYF.

This clonotype was observed many times. The CDR3 spells CASSVGGSYQETQYF. Here the CDR3 DNA reads TGTGCCAGCAGCGTAGGGGGTTCGTACCAAGAGACCCAGTACTTC. The chain carries TRBV9 and TRBJ2-5; D unresolved. Germline V gene sequence: CDR1 SGDLS, CDR2 YYNGEE. The CDR3 is 15 amino acids. V shed 0 bases and J shed 0 bases, with 9 bases lying between them.

The chain combines TRBV19 with TRBJ1-1, with D perhaps matching TRBD1 (5 bases). Germline V gives CDR1 LNHDA, CDR2 SQIVND (reference sequence). V lost 3 bases and J 1 base, leaving 12 bases between the germline ends. The CDR3 runs 15 residues. The CDR3 coding sequence is TGTGCCAGTAGTATGGTGCCCGGGGGGAACACTGAAGCTTTCTTT. It is translated as CASSMVPGGNTEAFF.

This rearrangement joins TRBV5-1 to TRBJ1-2, with 7 positions matching TRBD1. The CDR3 is 16 amino acids. After removal of 0 bases from V and 3 bases from J, the junction contained 8 bases not matched to a gene. Germline CDR1 is SGHRS and CDR2 is YFSETQ. The CDR3 sequence is CASSLAGQGVDYGYTF. CDR3 nucleotides: TGCGCCAGCAGCTTGGCAGGGCAGGGGGTAGACTATGGCTACACCTTC.

This clonotype came up many times. The rearrangement links TRBV4-2 to TRBJ1-1; D is perhaps TRBD1 (5 bases). This CDR3 region has 16 residues. The V gene lost 4 bases and the J gene lost 1 base, with 16 bases spanning the gap. CDR1 and CDR2 from the germline V gene are LGHNA and YNFKEQ. The CDR3: CASSRGVGRSNTEAFF. CDR3 sequence (DNA): TGTGCCAGCAGCCGAGGGGTAGGGCGGTCGAACACTGAAGCTTTCTTT.

This clonotype was seen a handful of times. It is likely a read error, because the conserved phenylalanine at the end of the CDR3 is missing. In DNA, the CDR3 is TGTGCCAGCTCACCCCAAGAGACCCAGTACCTC. Its protein is CASSPQETQYL. The chain combines TRBV18 with TRBJ2-5; D is uncertain. Germline values: CDR1 KGHSH, CDR2 LQKENI. With 3 bases removed from V and 1 base from J, the gap between germline ends came to 0 bases. The CDR3 length is 11 residues.

This clonotype was recorded at least ten times. This chain connects TRBV12-5 to TRBJ2-6; D tentatively fits TRBD1 or TRBD2 (6 bases each). Germline V gene data show CDR1 as LGHNT and CDR2 as FRNRAP. Trimming pared 2 bases from V and 0 bases from J, leaving 23 bases between. The CDR3 is 21 amino acids. CDR3 loop: CASGLRNPPGALNSGANVLTF. Written as DNA, the CDR3 is TGTGCTAGTGGTTTGCGGAACCCCCCGGGGGCATTGAACTCTGGGGCCAACGTCCTGACTTTC.

The sample holds many counts of this clonotype. The genes are TRBV28 and TRBJ1-2; no firm D call. In germline, CDR1 is MDHEN, CDR2 SYDVKM. Trimming pared 6 bases from V and 8 bases from J, leaving 22 bases between. This CDR3 is 15 amino acids long. The CDR3, as DNA: TGTGCCAGCAGCAGGACCCAGGCTGGCTCGTTCGGCTACACCTTC. It yields the protein CASSRTQAGSFGYTF.

This clonotype was detected many times. The chain combines TRBV20-1 with TRBJ2-5, with 14 bases fitting TRBD2. Unmatched junction bases numbered 6, after V lost 1 base and J lost 2 bases. Germline loops: CDR1 DFQATT, CDR2 SNEGSKA (reference sequence). The CDR3 covers 17 residues. The CDR3 spells CSARGLAGGPRQETQYF. The CDR3, as DNA: TGCAGTGCTAGAGGACTAGCGGGAGGGCCTAGGCAAGAGACCCAGTACTTC.

The table lists this clonotype with a few counts. This chain connects TRBV7-9 to TRBJ2-4, with D hard to call. The germline gives CDR1 SEHNR, CDR2 FQNEAQ (reference sequence). Trimming left V 5 bases short and J 0 bases short, with 11 bases between. There are 15 residues in the CDR3. CDR3 bases: TGTGCCAGCAGCCATAATCTACTAGCCAAAAACATTCAGTACTTC. It translates to CASSHNLLAKNIQYF. Combining the CDR3 with reference TRBV7-9 and TRBJ2-4 gives the whole variable domain DTGVSQNPRHKITKRGQNVTFRCDPISEHNRLYWYRQTLGQGPEFLTYFQNEAQLEKSRLLSDRFSAERPKGSFSTLEIQRTEQGDSAMYLCASSHNLLAKNIQYFGAGTRLSVL.

The genes are TRBV6-2 or TRBV6-3 and TRBJ1-1; D not resolved. The germline V and J ends were trimmed by 4 bases and 5 bases, with 11 bases remaining between them. The CDR3 extends over 13 amino acids. Germline CDR1 is MNHEY and CDR2 is SVGEGT. In DNA form, the CDR3 reads TGTGCCAGCAGTTTTGAGGCGCGTACTGAAGCTTTCTTT. Protein sequence: CASSFEARTEAFF.

J is TRBJ2-7 and V is TRBV9, with TRBD2 matching 13 bases. J lost 7 bases, V lost 4 bases, and 8 bases had no gene match. The CDR3 length is 15 residues. Per the germline V gene, CDR1 is SGDLS and CDR2 is YYNGEE. The CDR3 protein is CASSQGWTSGREQYF. The CDR3 bases are TGTGCCAGCAGCCAAGGCTGGACTAGCGGGAGAGAGCAGTACTTC.

This clonotype was observed at least ten times. This chain joins TRBV7-8 and TRBJ2-2; D tentatively reads TRBD1 or TRBD2 (6 bases each). The germline gives CDR1 SGHVS, CDR2 FQNEAQ. The CDR3 consists of 15 residues. V lost 4 bases, J lost 6 bases, and 15 bases lay in between. This CDR3 reads CASSYGQTGAGELFF. The CDR3 nucleotides read TGTGCCAGCAGCTACGGACAGACGGGGGCCGGGGAGCTGTTTTTT. The full variable domain, rest sourced from reference TRBV7-8 and TRBJ2-2, is GAGVSQSPRYKVAKRGQDVALRCDPISGHVSLFWYQQALGQGPEFLTYFQNEAQLDKSGLPSDRFFAERPEGSVSTLKIQRTQQEDSAVYLCASSYGQTGAGELFFGEGSRLTVL.

This chain connects TRBV15 to TRBJ1-1; 7 nucleotides align to TRBD1. Trimming cost V 5 bases and J 7 bases; bases outside gene matches: 13. The CDR3 covers 15 residues. CDR1 LNHNV and CDR2 YYDKDF come from the germline V gene (reference sequence). CDR3 DNA sequence: TGTGCCACCAGCCAAATGGATTGGGGGGACAGTGAAGCTTTCTTT. Amino acid sequence: CATSQMDWGDSEAFF.

There are a few counts of this clonotype. The V gene is TRBV28, the J gene TRBJ2-7; 11 bases fit TRBD1. V shed 5 bases, J shed 4 bases, and the junction held 4 bases outside the gene matches. Looked up from germline, CDR1 is MDHEN and CDR2 is SYDVKM. The CDR3 is 14 residues long. The chain's CDR3 is CASSRDRGGYEQYF. In DNA form, the CDR3 reads TGTGCCAGCAGTCGGGACAGGGGGGGGTACGAGCAGTACTTC.

This clonotype appeared many times. The gene calls are TRBV15 and TRBJ2-7; no clear D gene. Germline CDR1 and CDR2: LNHNV and YYDKDF (reference sequence). The V end lost 0 bases, the J end lost 2 bases, and 8 bases lay between the germline ends. The length of the CDR3 is 14 residues. DNA for the CDR3: TGTGCCACCAGCAGAGAGGTCCATGCCTACGAGCAGTACTTC. Its protein is CATSREVHAYEQYF.